The T cell receptor (beta chain) described here comes from a study of shared clonotypes between healthy human individuals. Points from the study as a whole: Non-shared clonotypes displayed generation probabilities falling below those of clonotypes present in all four donors.

Using 200 ng DNA, about 29,000 T cell genomes, the sorted-subset replicate PCRs were run. The table came from immunoSEQ multiplex PCR; TCRdb's copy has only in-frame clones and leaves some out. The table lists 1.6 million or so clones, roughly 96% of them singletons. To note about this clone: Its matching antigen is unknown.

Trimming stripped 8 bases from V and 2 bases from J, with 7 bases between. The CDR3 spans 12 residues. Germline-derived CDR1 and CDR2 are SGHTA and FQGNSA. Partitioning of CD4+ cells yielded a CD45RA+ naive subset and a CD45RA-negative memory subset. The genes are TRBV7-2 and TRBJ1-5; no clear D. Specimen: naive CD4+ T cells sorted from blood. Subset denoted: CD45RA+ positively selected. The sequence came from a man aged 30-40 years in good health. CDR3: CASGPRNQPQHF. In nucleotides, the CDR3 is TGTGCCAGCGGGCCCCGCAATCAGCCCCAGCATTTT.